These 18 T cell receptor beta chains share one sample of origin, sequenced in a study of blood T cell repertoires in COVID-19. Data came from immunoSEQ multiplex PCR; TCRdb stores just in-frame clones and leaves some out. The data contain under 250,000 clones, approximately 89% of them seen just once; the ten biggest clones take up 3% to 3.5%. Sequenced sample: PBMCs or T cells enriched from blood (not recorded which). The receptor set was obtained from a woman in her 40s who had been exposed to COVID-19.

This chain joins TRBV6-6 and TRBJ1-2; 7 bases are a match to TRBD1. V shed 5 bases, J shed 3 bases, and the junction held 15 bases outside the gene matches. Germline CDR1 reads MNHNY; CDR2 reads SVGAGI (reference sequence). This CDR3 region has 17 residues. This CDR3 is CASSPRTGPSTDYGYTF. The DNA for the CDR3 is TGTGCCAGCAGTCCGAGGACAGGACCCTCAACGGACTATGGCTACACCTTC.

This chain links TRBV9 with TRBJ1-2; 7 bases map to TRBD1. The CDR3 length is 13 residues. The J segment lost 1 base and the V segment lost 6 bases, leaving 3 bases of the junction unmatched. Germline loops: CDR1 SGDLS, CDR2 YYNGEE. CDR3 region: CASNRQGNYGYTF. CDR3 bases: TGTGCCAGCAACCGACAGGGTAACTATGGCTACACCTTC.

This clone was recorded once. V is TRBV28 and J is TRBJ2-1; D might be TRBD1 (6 bases). V lost 3 bases and J lost 8, with 11 bases in between. Germline-derived CDR1 and CDR2 are MDHEN and SYDVKM. This CDR3 is 13 amino acids long. Here the CDR3 DNA reads TGTGCCAGCAGTTTTAAACAGGGATATGAGCAGTTCTTC. This translates into CASSFKQGYEQFF.

This sequence joins TRBV6-5 and TRBJ2-7; D is perhaps TRBD1 (6 bases). V gave up 6 bases and J gave up 3 bases, with 12 bases separating them. This CDR3 comprises 13 residues. Germline CDR1 reads MNHEY; CDR2 reads SVGAGI. The CDR3 nucleotides read TGTGCCAGCAGCGGTGGACAGTTCTACGAGCAGTACTTC. Encoded protein: CASSGGQFYEQYF.

Of note for this clone: The junction differs from germline at one of its ends, possibly a read error. The chain links TRBV5-1 to TRBJ1-4; 11 bases match TRBD1. Germline V gives CDR1 SGHRS, CDR2 YFSETQ. This CDR3 is built from 15 residues. The CDR3 DNA reads TGTGCCAGCAGCACCGGGACAGGGGGTCCTGAAAAACTGTTTTTT. Translated, it gives CASSTGTGGPEKLFF.

Points on this clone: At one of its ends the junction is not consistent with the germline gene, which may arise from a read error. The chain employs TRBV5-1 and TRBJ2-2; the D gene is possibly TRBD2 (6 bases). The CDR3 covers 15 residues. The germline V gene encodes CDR1 SGHRS and CDR2 YFSETQ. The CDR3 bases are TGTGCCAGCAGCTTGGGTCCCCTAGCGTCCGGGGAGCTGTTTTTT. It translates to CASSLGPLASGELFF.

The chain joins TRBV6-2 or TRBV6-3 to TRBJ1-2; D unclear. Between the trimmed V and J ends, which lost 5 bases and 0 bases, there was a span of 7 bases. From germline, CDR1 is MNHEY and CDR2 SVGEGT. This CDR3 is built from 13 residues. The DNA of the CDR3 is TGTGCCAGCAGTCAATCCCCTAACTATGGCTACACCTTC. Its protein product is CASSQSPNYGYTF.

The V gene is TRBV10-3, the J gene TRBJ1-1, with 9 bases that match TRBD1. The length of the CDR3 is 13 residues. Germline loops: CDR1 ENHRY, CDR2 SYGVKD. Unmatched junction bases numbered 2, after V lost 7 bases and J lost 2 bases. In DNA form, the CDR3 reads TGTGCCATCACCACAGGGGGCAACACTGAAGCTTTCTTT. Protein sequence: CAITTGGNTEAFF.

The chain has TRBV28 and TRBJ1-6, with TRBD1 matching over 9 bases. The CDR3 is made up of 16 amino acids. In germline, CDR1 is MDHEN, CDR2 SYDVKM. Unmatched junction bases numbered 4, after V lost 5 bases and J lost 2 bases. The CDR3 reads CASSTGGAPYNSPLHF. CDR3 sequence (DNA): TGTGCCAGCAGTACAGGGGGCGCACCCTATAATTCACCCCTCCACTTT. The full variable domain, its missing parts supplied by reference TRBV28 and TRBJ1-6, is DVKVTQSSRYLVKRTGEKVFLECVQDMDHENMFWYRQDPGLGLRLIYFSYDVKMKEKGDIPEGYSVSREKKERFSLILESASTNQTSMYLCASSTGGAPYNSPLHFGNGTRLTVT.

A note on this clone: The junction shows a germline mismatch at one end, possibly a read error. The chain couples TRBV5-1 to TRBJ2-1; the match to TRBD2 covers 12 bases. This CDR3 has 17 residues. The germline V gene has CDR1 SGHRS and CDR2 YFSETQ. The CDR3 nucleotides read TGTGCCAGCAGCTACCAACTAGCGGGAGGACAGTCCAATGAGCAGTTCTTC. Translation: CASSYQLAGGQSNEQFF.

The chain has TRBV11-3 and TRBJ1-3; tentative D call: TRBD1 (5 bases). CDR1 and CDR2 from the germline V gene are SGHNT and YENEEA. CDR3 length equals 15 residues. V gave up 5 bases and J gave up 3 bases, with 14 bases separating them. In DNA, the CDR3 is TGTGCCAGCAGCACCCACCGGGGGGTTGGAAACACCATATATTTT. Translation: CASSTHRGVGNTIYF.

V usage is TRBV6-5 and J usage is TRBJ2-3; weak D call: TRBD2 (5 bases). The CDR3 runs to 15 residues. Trimming cost V 8 bases and J 2 bases, with 17 bases left between them. Per germline, CDR1 MNHEY and CDR2 SVGAGI. The CDR3 loop is CASSDPDGNTDTQYF. The CDR3 DNA reads TGTGCCAGCTCAGACCCGGACGGGAACACAGATACGCAGTATTTT.

The chain joins TRBV25-1 to TRBJ2-4, with TRBD1 as a possible D gene (6 bases). Trimming pared 2 bases from V and 0 bases from J, leaving 17 bases between. This CDR3 is built from 18 residues. Looked up from germline, CDR1 is MGHDK and CDR2 is SYGVNS. CDR3 in amino acids: CASSEVEGTSLAKNIQYF. DNA of the CDR3: TGTGCCAGCAGTGAAGTCGAAGGGACATCTTTAGCCAAAAACATTCAGTACTTC.

The chain couples TRBV27 to TRBJ2-7, with a tentative D call TRBD1 (6 bases). V lost 4 bases and J 6 bases, leaving 16 bases between the germline ends. The germline gives CDR1 MNHEY, CDR2 SMNVEV (reference sequence). The CDR3 length is 14 residues. The CDR3 coding sequence is TGTGCCAGCAGTTCCGCGACAGGTGTGGGCGAGCAGTACGTC. This encodes CASSSATGVGEQYV.

The chain uses TRBV6-4 and TRBJ2-7, with 7 bases identical to TRBD2. Germline V CDR1 and CDR2: MRHNA, SNTAGT. With V trimmed by 2 bases and J by 0 bases, 4 bases remained unmatched. This CDR3 is built from 15 residues. The CDR3 nucleotides read TGTGCCAGCAGTGACGGGCGGGAGCACTCCTACGAGCAGTACGTC. Its protein product is CASSDGREHSYEQYV.

This chain joins TRBV4-3 and TRBJ2-1, with a possible D match to TRBD2 (6 bases). V gave up 0 bases and J gave up 10 bases, with 13 bases separating them. Germline loops: CDR1 LGHNA, CDR2 YSLEER. This CDR3 is built from 14 residues. CDR3 region: CASSQEEGRGEQFF. DNA of the CDR3: TGCGCCAGCAGCCAAGAAGAGGGACGGGGGGAGCAGTTCTTC.

The gene calls are TRBV28 and TRBJ2-7; TRBD1 matches at 9 bases. The trim removed 7 bases at V and 6 bases at J, leaving 13 bases unmatched. CDR1 and CDR2 from the germline V gene are MDHEN and SYDVKM. CDR3 length: 15 residues. The CDR3: CASTPPGQGSGEQYV. CDR3 nucleotide sequence: TGTGCCAGCACCCCCCCGGGACAGGGATCGGGCGAGCAGTACGTC.

The V gene is TRBV7-2, the J gene TRBJ2-7, with TRBD1 identical over 8 bases. Germline CDR1 is SGHTA and CDR2 is FQGNSA. This CDR3 contains 14 residues. Trimming removed 4 bases from V and 6 bases from J; junction bases left unmatched: 8. CDR3 in DNA: TGTGCCAGCAGCTCCGGACAGGGACCCCTCGAGCAGTACTTC. Encoded protein: CASSSGQGPLEQYF. The entire variable domain, with the rest obtained from reference TRBV7-2 and TRBJ2-7, is as follows: GAGVSQSPSNKVTEKGKDVELRCDPISGHTALYWYRQSLGQGLEFLIYFQGNSAPDKSGLPSDRFSAERTGGSVSTLTIQRTQQEDSAVYLCASSSGQGPLEQYFGPGTRLTVT.